This TCR beta chain was identified in a study of T cells in Graves' hyperthyroidism and ophthalmopathy. Study context: Peripheral blood was collected at initial diagnosis, before any treatment.

Diagnoses were established using clinical symptoms, serum thyroxine and TRAb, thyroid ultrasound and orbital computed tomography. Extraction of PBMCs used roughly 9.3 ml of fresh peripheral blood. The V gene's germline CDR1 is MGHDK and CDR2 SYGVNS. The CDR3 extends over 14 amino acids. Between the trimmed V and J ends, which lost 4 bases and 11 bases, there was a span of 20 bases. Amplification of TCR beta CDR3 regions used RNA as the template. HTBI primers were used for first-round RT-PCR of the TCR CDR3. TCRdb itself ran the multiplex PCR reads through MiXCR, one entry per CDR3 protein. Altogether over 450,000 distinct CDR3 sequences are present, around an eighth being singletons, with the ten largest covering 15% to 20%. The sample holds a few counts of this clonotype.

The rearrangement links TRBV25-1 to TRBJ1-1, with a tentative D call TRBD1 (6 bases). The specimen sequenced was blood. The TCR comes from a woman aged 18-30 years with Graves' hyperthyroidism. DNA of the CDR3: TGTGCCAGCAGTGTGGGGACATACCCCCCGGGGGCTTTCTTT. Translating gives CASSVGTYPPGAFF.